This entry concerns a single TCR beta chain. CDR1 and CDR2 (germline): SEHNR, FQNEAQ (reference sequence). This CDR3 comprises 13 residues. V trimming: 5 bases; J trimming: 6 bases; junction bases outside the gene matches: 5. This entry comes from a study of shared clonotypes between healthy human individuals. Repertoires were generated with immunoSEQ multiplex PCR, while TCRdb's copy carries only in-frame clones and drops some. The data hold approximately 1,500,000 clones, with roughly 96% observed a single time. The sequenced sample consisted of naive CD4+ T cells sorted from blood. The subset was: CD45RA+ positively selected. The rearrangement uses TRBV7-9 and TRBJ1-2; 8 positions agree with TRBD1. The TCR sequence derives from a man between 25 and 39 years old in good health. In DNA form, the CDR3 reads TGTGCCAGCAGCCCAGGGACAGGTCATGGCTACACCTTC. It codes for CASSPGTGHGYTF.